Each of the 22 T cell receptor beta chains below was sequenced from the same sample in a study of vaccination effects on CD4 cells after COVID-19. Prior to sequencing, the ViraFEST assay stimulated PBMC with viral peptide pools, which expanded the antigen-specific CD4+ T cells. An approximately ten-day culture period preceded the isolation of CD4+ T cells. Two-dose BNT162b2 or mRNA-1273 vaccination was given to participants. The data were produced by immunoSEQ multiplex PCR, yet TCRdb's version contains in-frame clones alone and is incomplete. The table includes about 59,000 clones, around four fifths detected once. These receptors lack a known antigen. Source: CD4+ T cells from PBMCs cultured with HCoV-OC43 spike peptides, taken after COVID-19 vaccination. Subset described: HCoV-OC43 spike overlapping peptide pool stimulation. The receptors stem from a human donor who received a COVID-19 vaccine.

This chain uses TRBV24-1 with TRBJ2-1; D is undetermined. This CDR3 comprises 14 residues. Germline V gene sequence: CDR1 KGHDR, CDR2 SFDVKD. V was shortened by 1 base and J by 9 bases, with 12 bases between the two germline ends. In DNA, the CDR3 is TGTGCCACCAGTGATTTTTCCCGCGGCGGTGAGCAGTTCTTC. Translation gives CATSDFSRGGEQFF.

This clone has only one observation. The chain has TRBV29-1 and TRBJ2-3; D unclear. Germline CDR1 and CDR2: SQVTM and ANQGSEA. The CDR3 runs to 12 residues. The V and J ends lost 6 bases and 2 bases respectively, with 9 bases between them. CDR3 in amino acids: CSVDHYTDTQYF. For the CDR3, the DNA is TGCAGCGTGGACCACTACACAGATACGCAGTATTTT.

Only a few counts were recorded for this clone. The V call is TRBV4-1, the J call TRBJ2-1; tentatively, D is TRBD1 (6 bases). Trimming shortened V by 5 bases and J by 8 bases, and 10 bases separated the two germline ends. The CDR3 is made up of 12 amino acids. CDR1 and CDR2 from the germline V gene are MGHRA and YSYEKL. The CDR3 region is CASSFRQDEQFF. CDR3 in DNA: TGCGCCAGCAGCTTCCGACAGGATGAGCAGTTCTTC.

The J gene is TRBJ1-1, the V gene TRBV18; no clear D. Trimming took 2 bases from V and 5 from J, leaving 12 bases between them. Germline V gene data show CDR1 as KGHSH and CDR2 as LQKENI. The CDR3 runs 14 residues. CDR3 sequence (DNA): TGTGCCAGCTCACCAGGAGGGATCCGAACTGAAGCTTTCTTT. Protein product: CASSPGGIRTEAFF. The full variable domain, rest sourced from reference TRBV18 and TRBJ1-1, is NAGVMQNPRHLVRRRGQEARLRCSPMKGHSHVYWYRQLPEEGLKFMVYLQKENIIDESGMPKERFSAEFPKEGPSILRIQQVVRGDSAAYFCASSPGGIRTEAFFGQGTRLTVV.

This clone was seen a few times. This rearrangement joins TRBV5-1 to TRBJ2-1; D perhaps matches TRBD2 (7 bases). V was trimmed by 2 bases and J by 3 bases, leaving 21 bases between them. The CDR3 runs to 18 residues. The germline CDR1 and CDR2 sequences are SGHRS and YFSETQ. The CDR3 DNA reads TGCGCCAGCAGCTTACCCCGGAATACAGGGAGGGACTACAATGAGCAGTTCTTC. This translates into CASSLPRNTGRDYNEQFF.

The gene calls are TRBV21-1 and TRBJ2-6. TRBV21-1 is deemed a pseudogene. This CDR3 has 16 residues. The CDR3 DNA sequence: TGTGCCAGCAGCAAACGGACGGACGCGGGGGCCAACGTCCTGACTTTC. The encoded protein is CASSKRTDAGANVLTF.

The chain couples TRBV5-4 to TRBJ2-3, with 11 bases fitting TRBD2. Germline V CDR1 and CDR2: SGHNT, YYREEE (reference sequence). This CDR3 has 19 residues. The V and J ends lost 0 bases and 0 bases, in that order; junction bases with no gene match: 9. The CDR3 DNA is TGTGCCAGCAGCTTGGGTGGTCTAGCGGGGGGACTGAGCACAGATACGCAGTATTTT. It specifies CASSLGGLAGGLSTDTQYF.

This chain uses TRBV19 with TRBJ1-1; no firm D call. V lost 2 bases to trimming and J lost 5 bases, with 9 bases between them. The CDR3 runs to 13 residues. Germline-derived CDR1 and CDR2 are LNHDA and SQIVND (reference sequence). The CDR3 reads CASSIIEGTEAFF. The CDR3 DNA reads as TGTGCCAGTAGTATAATCGAGGGAACTGAAGCTTTCTTT.

This rearrangement joins TRBV2 to TRBJ1-5; TRBD1 agrees at 7 bases. CDR1 SNHLY and CDR2 FYNNEI come from the germline V gene. This CDR3 spans 15 amino acids. V lost 6 bases to trimming and J lost 4 bases; unmatched junction nucleotides: 9. In DNA form, the CDR3 reads TGTGCCAGCAGCCTAGACAGGGCAGGGAATCAGCCCCAGCATTTT. Amino acid sequence: CASSLDRAGNQPQHF.

This clone was observed once. This rearrangement joins TRBV6-4 to TRBJ2-1; 8 positions match TRBD2. Germline assignment: CDR1 MRHNA and CDR2 SNTAGT. The trim removed 6 bases at V and 10 bases at J, leaving 11 bases unmatched. The CDR3 runs 14 residues. The chain's CDR3 is CASRDHSRGGEQFF. The CDR3 coding sequence is TGTGCCAGCAGAGACCATAGCCGGGGGGGGGAGCAGTTCTTC.

For the CDR3, the DNA is TGTGCCAGCAGCCATACGACTGTGAACACTGAAGCTTTCTTT. Translated: CASSHTTVNTEAFF. The chain combines TRBV11-1 with TRBJ1-1; D is undetermined. Germline CDR1 and CDR2: SGHAT and FQDESV (reference sequence). This CDR3 region has 14 residues. V was clipped by 5 bases and J by 0 bases, with 10 bases between them.

The V gene is TRBV27, the J gene TRBJ2-1, with a weak D call TRBD2 (6 bases). Germline V CDR1 and CDR2: MNHEY, SMNVEV (reference sequence). The CDR3 consists of 17 residues. V was trimmed by 0 bases and J by 2 bases, leaving 14 bases between them. CDR3 protein: CASSLSRGGDAYNEQFF. The CDR3 nucleotides read TGTGCCAGCAGTTTATCGCGAGGCGGGGACGCCTACAATGAGCAGTTCTTC.

This clone was seen a single time. V is TRBV2 and J is TRBJ1-5; the match to TRBD1 covers 8 bases. The CDR3 has 14 amino acids. CDR1 SNHLY and CDR2 FYNNEI come from the germline V gene. The J segment lost 5 bases and the V segment lost 6 bases, leaving 6 bases of the junction unmatched. CDR3 nucleotides: TGTGCCAGCAGGGGACAGGTCCAAGATCAGCCCCAGCATTTT. This sequence encodes CASRGQVQDQPQHF. Full variable domain (missing parts from reference TRBV2 and TRBJ1-5): EPEVTQTPSHQVTQMGQEVILRCVPISNHLYFYWYRQILGQKVEFLVSFYNNEISEKSEIFDDQFSVERPDGSNFTLKIRSTKLEDSAMYFCASRGQVQDQPQHFGDGTRLSIL.

The J gene is TRBJ1-2, the V gene TRBV5-1; D possibly corresponds to TRBD1 (5 bases). The CDR3 has 13 amino acids. Per germline, CDR1 SGHRS and CDR2 YFSETQ. The V gene lost 0 bases and the J gene lost 7 bases, with 10 bases spanning the gap. The CDR3: CASSLVGDPGYTF. CDR3 sequence (DNA): TGCGCCAGCAGCTTGGTGGGGGACCCTGGCTACACCTTC.

This chain uses TRBV3-1 (or the pseudogene TRBV3-2) with TRBJ1-1; no definite D call. The V end was cut by 1 base, the J end by 1 base, with 10 bases between. Germline lookup yields CDR1 LGHDT and CDR2 YNNKEL (reference sequence). The CDR3 spans 15 residues. CDR3 in amino acids: CASSQVVLKNTEAFF. The DNA of the CDR3 is TGTGCCAGCAGCCAAGTCGTTCTGAAGAACACTGAAGCTTTCTTT.

The chain employs TRBV21-1 and TRBJ2-1; the table's D gene call, TRBD1, was not cross checked with the DNA. TRBV21-1 is a documented pseudogene. The CDR3 has 18 residues. The CDR3 DNA sequence: TGTGCCAGCAGCAAAGTGGGGGTTCCGGCCGGGACAGACAATGAGCAGTTCTTC. This encodes CASSKVGVPAGTDNEQFF.

The rearrangement links TRBV5-5 to TRBJ2-7; 7 nucleotides agree with TRBD2. The CDR3 runs 14 residues. Trimming removed 0 bases from V and 8 bases from J; junction bases left unmatched: 8. CDR1 is SGHKS, CDR2 YYEKEE, per germline (reference sequence). CDR3 coding DNA: TGTGCCAGCAGCTTGGGGCTAGCGGTAGGCAAGCAGTACGTC. Translated: CASSLGLAVGKQYV.

The CDR3 is CASSPPGQGMTF. The CDR3 nucleotides are TGTGCCAGCAGCCCTCCGGGACAGGGCATGACTTTC. V is TRBV9 and J is TRBJ2-6, with TRBD1 matching over 9 bases. Per the germline V gene, CDR1 is SGDLS and CDR2 is YYNGEE. CDR3 size: 12 residues. Trimming at V came to 4 bases and at J to 17 bases, leaving 7 bases not matched to a gene.

This chain uses TRBV28 with TRBJ1-5; possible D gene TRBD1, 5 bases. V gave up 4 bases and J gave up 2 bases, with 18 bases separating them. Germline V CDR1 and CDR2: MDHEN, SYDVKM. The length of the CDR3 is 17 residues. The CDR3 reads CASSSTGTEGGNQPQHF. DNA of the CDR3: TGTGCCAGCAGTTCAACCGGGACCGAAGGCGGCAATCAGCCCCAGCATTTT.

V gene TRBV19 combines with J gene TRBJ2-4; 11 bases are shared with TRBD2. The trim removed 6 bases at V and 1 base at J, leaving 8 bases unmatched. The CDR3 has 17 residues. CDR1 LNHDA and CDR2 SQIVND come from the germline V gene (reference sequence). The CDR3 loop reads CASSPRASGGAKNIQYF. The CDR3 nucleotides read TGTGCCAGTAGCCCCCGGGCTAGCGGGGGGGCCAAAAACATTCAGTACTTC.

The chain has TRBV5-5 and TRBJ2-2; D unclear. Trimming took off 0 bases at V and 2 bases at J, with 8 bases between the two ends. The CDR3 has 15 amino acids. Germline assignment: CDR1 SGHKS and CDR2 YYEKEE (reference sequence). The CDR3 nucleotides read TGTGCCAGCAGCTTGGTAACAACAAACACCGGGGAGCTGTTTTTT. Its translation: CASSLVTTNTGELFF.

The rearrangement links TRBV6-1 to TRBJ1-5, with D perhaps matching TRBD1 (5 bases). The V gene's germline CDR1 is MNHNS and CDR2 SASEGT. The CDR3 covers 17 residues. Trimming removed 2 bases at V and 5 bases at J, with 19 bases between. This chain's CDR3 is CASSESRSARADQPQHF. The CDR3, as DNA: TGTGCCAGCAGTGAATCTCGATCGGCCAGGGCGGATCAGCCCCAGCATTTT.